The next 31 T cell receptor beta chains were all read from a single sample in a study of blood T cell repertoires in COVID-19 (dated by TCRdb to the early 2020s). Library preparation used the immunoSEQ multiplex PCR assay. The table was pulled from immuneACCESS by TCRdb, which kept in-frame rearrangements only. Such tables lose some clones; where checked, under half of the loss comes from unresolved V genes, and the rest has no known cause. Within this sample are roughly 240,000 clones, with roughly four fifths of them counted one time only. The ten largest clones take up under 2% of the sample. The sequenced sample was peripheral blood. The receptors here all came from an elderly woman with acute or convalescent COVID-19.

The chain links TRBV14 to TRBJ2-1; 9 bases agree with TRBD2. Looked up from germline, CDR1 is SGHDN and CDR2 is FVKESK. The CDR3 has 15 amino acids. V dropped 4 bases and J dropped 6; count of bases not matched to a gene: 7. In DNA form, the CDR3 reads TGTGCCAGCAGCCCCCAGCGGGGGGTGAGCAATGAGCAGTTCTTC. This codes for CASSPQRGVSNEQFF.

The chain links TRBV6-1 to TRBJ1-1; D is ambiguous. Germline V gene sequence: CDR1 MNHNS, CDR2 SASEGT. The CDR3 covers 12 residues. V was clipped by 3 bases and J by 5 bases, with 7 bases between them. The CDR3 DNA follows: TGTGCCAGCAGTGAGATCGGGACTGAAGCTTTCTTT. This codes for CASSEIGTEAFF.

The rearrangement joins TRBV20-1 to TRBJ2-7, with D possibly TRBD2 on 6 matching bases. This CDR3 region has 14 residues. V lost 3 bases and J 3 bases, leaving 15 bases between the germline ends. Germline V gene data show CDR1 as DFQATT and CDR2 as SNEGSKA (reference sequence). The CDR3 spells CSASSLGGSYEQYF. The CDR3 region has the DNA TGCAGTGCTAGTAGTCTGGGGGGTAGCTACGAGCAGTACTTC.

The V call is TRBV14, the J call TRBJ2-7; D gene ambiguous. Trimming left V 0 bases short and J 0 bases short, with 9 bases between. Germline lookup yields CDR1 SGHDN and CDR2 FVKESK. The CDR3 runs 15 residues. The CDR3 DNA is TGTGCCAGCAGCCAAGATAACACACGCTCCTACGAGCAGTACTTC. Translating gives CASSQDNTRSYEQYF. The variable domain in full, with the rest retrieved from reference TRBV14 and TRBJ2-7, is EAGVTQFPSHSVIEKGQTVTLRCDPISGHDNLYWYRRVMGKEIKFLLHFVKESKQDESGMPNNRFLAERTGGTYSTLKVQPAELEDSGVYFCASSQDNTRSYEQYFGPGTRLTVT.

The J gene is TRBJ2-1, the V gene TRBV6-2 or TRBV6-3; TRBD2 matches at 9 bases. CDR1 is MNHEY, CDR2 SVGEGT, per germline. The CDR3 is 15 amino acids. Losses at the gene ends were 6 bases for V and 5 bases for J; bases not matched to a gene: 8. CDR3 sequence (DNA): TGTGCCAGCAGATACGGACTAGCGCTGAACAATGAGCAGTTCTTC. Translated: CASRYGLALNNEQFF.

This clone showed up just a few times. The J gene is TRBJ2-1, the V gene TRBV12-5; 11 positions match TRBD2. The CDR3 contains 19 residues. Germline V gives CDR1 LGHNT, CDR2 FRNRAP. Trimming took 3 bases from V and 0 from J; bases not matched to a gene: 10. CDR3 DNA sequence: TGTGCTAGTGGTTTAGCCGGGACTAGCGGTTATAGCTCCTACAATGAGCAGTTCTTC. The encoded protein is CASGLAGTSGYSSYNEQFF.

The chain uses TRBV11-3 and TRBJ2-3, with D perhaps matching TRBD1 (6 bases). V was pared by 5 bases and J by 4 bases, with 13 bases between. Germline CDR1 and CDR2: SGHNT and YENEEA. This CDR3 is built from 14 residues. This chain's CDR3 is CASSAGTTPDTQYF. CDR3 nucleotides: TGTGCCAGCAGCGCCGGGACAACACCAGATACGCAGTATTTT.

This chain's CDR3 is CASSTPGSYTEAFF. In DNA form, the CDR3 reads TGTGCCAGTAGTACGCCCGGGTCCTACACTGAAGCTTTCTTT. This rearrangement joins TRBV19 to TRBJ1-1; D remains unclear. In germline, CDR1 is LNHDA, CDR2 SQIVND (reference sequence). Trimming cost V 4 bases and J 3 bases, with 12 bases left between them. There are 14 residues in the CDR3.

The gene calls are TRBV4-3 and TRBJ2-2, with 9 positions matching TRBD2. CDR3 size: 16 residues. The germline V gene encodes CDR1 LGHNA and CDR2 YSLEER. The trim removed 1 base at V and 6 bases at J, leaving 6 bases unmatched. The CDR3 region is CASSQGGGRAPGELFF. The CDR3 DNA reads as TGCGCCAGCAGCCAAGGTGGCGGGAGGGCCCCCGGGGAGCTGTTTTTT.

The V and J genes are TRBV7-2 and TRBJ1-1, with TRBD1 as a possible D gene (6 bases). Trimming took 1 base from V and 5 from J, leaving 14 bases between them. The CDR3 is 15 amino acids. Germline CDR1 is SGHTA and CDR2 is FQGNSA. Here the CDR3 reads CASSLDRTARTEAFF. CDR3 coding DNA: TGTGCCAGCAGCTTAGATCGGACAGCCAGGACTGAAGCTTTCTTT.

The chain is built from TRBV19 and TRBJ2-3, with TRBD2 matching over 12 bases. Germline values: CDR1 LNHDA, CDR2 SQIVND (reference sequence). The V and J ends lost 5 bases and 2 bases, in that order; junction bases with no gene match: 8. This CDR3 contains 17 residues. The CDR3 protein is CASSLAGLAGLTDTQYF. The CDR3 DNA reads as TGTGCCAGTAGTCTGGCCGGACTAGCGGGGCTCACAGATACGCAGTATTTT.

V is TRBV7-2 and J is TRBJ1-1, with D unresolved. This CDR3 is built from 12 residues. The germline V gene encodes CDR1 SGHTA and CDR2 FQGNSA. Trimming shortened V by 4 bases and J by 10 bases, and 13 bases separated the two germline ends. DNA of the CDR3: TGTGCCAGCAGCTGGGAGGATGGTGTAGCTTTCTTT. Its protein is CASSWEDGVAFF.

This chain uses TRBV7-2 with TRBJ1-5, with 7 bases aligning to TRBD1. V lost 5 bases, J lost 4 bases, and 5 bases stayed unmatched. CDR1 and CDR2 (germline): SGHTA, FQGNSA. This CDR3 has 14 residues. Here the CDR3 reads CASSPGGLNQPQHF. The DNA of the CDR3 is TGTGCCAGCAGCCCAGGGGGATTGAATCAGCCCCAGCATTTT.

This clone has only a few counts. The gene calls are TRBV12-3 or TRBV12-4 and TRBJ2-2; no reliable D call. The CDR3 loop spans 12 amino acids. With 4 bases removed from V and 6 bases from J, the gap between germline ends came to 6 bases. CDR3 protein: CASSSTAGELFF. The DNA for the CDR3 is TGTGCCAGCAGTTCAACAGCCGGGGAGCTGTTTTTT.

The chain recombines TRBV15 with TRBJ2-7, with a possible D match to TRBD2 (6 bases). Germline CDR1 reads LNHNV; CDR2 reads YYDKDF (reference sequence). This CDR3 comprises 14 residues. V lost 4 bases and J lost 2, with 12 bases in between. The CDR3 DNA is TGTGCCACCAGCAATGGCGGGATGGCCTACGAGCAGTACTTC. This gives the protein CATSNGGMAYEQYF.

The chain couples TRBV7-8 to TRBJ2-7, with 8 bases identical to TRBD2. Germline V gene sequence: CDR1 SGHVS, CDR2 FQNEAQ. The J segment lost 5 bases and the V segment lost 5 bases, leaving 11 bases of the junction unmatched. The CDR3 is made up of 15 amino acids. In DNA, the CDR3 is TGTGCCAGCAGCATCCTCACCGGGACTAGTAACGAGCAGTACTTC. Protein: CASSILTGTSNEQYF.

The rearrangement uses TRBV19 and TRBJ1-2; a weak D match, TRBD1 (5 bases). Trimming shortened V by 2 bases and J by 8 bases, and 12 bases separated the two germline ends. The CDR3 consists of 13 residues. The germline V gene has CDR1 LNHDA and CDR2 SQIVND (reference sequence). In DNA, the CDR3 is TGTGCCAGTAGTATACGGAGGGGTGACGGCTACACCTTC. Its protein is CASSIRRGDGYTF. The full variable domain, rest sourced from reference TRBV19 and TRBJ1-2, is DGGITQSPKYLFRKEGQNVTLSCEQNLNHDAMYWYRQDPGQGLRLIYYSQIVNDFQKGDIAEGYSVSREKKESFPLTVTSAQKNPTAFYLCASSIRRGDGYTFGSGTRLTVV.

As to this clone: The identical CDR3 is also encoded by other nucleotide sequences in the sample. This chain uses TRBV20-1 with TRBJ2-1, with D uncertain. Germline CDR1 reads DFQATT; CDR2 reads SNEGSKA (reference sequence). The CDR3 spans 11 residues. The ends were cut back, 3 bases at V and 5 bases at J, with 5 bases in the middle. CDR3 sequence: CSARADNEQFF. CDR3 coding DNA: TGCAGTGCTAGGGCCGACAATGAGCAGTTCTTC.

The chain couples TRBV5-1 to TRBJ2-7, with D possibly matching TRBD2 (6 bases). The CDR3 sequence is 16 residues long. Trimming removed 3 bases from V and 2 bases from J, with 18 bases in between. CDR1 is SGHRS, CDR2 YFSETQ, per germline. The CDR3: CASSWGRDSRTYEQYF. DNA for the CDR3: TGCGCCAGCAGCTGGGGCCGGGACTCAAGGACCTACGAGCAGTACTTC.

The rearrangement joins TRBV7-2 to TRBJ2-5; D gene uncertain. The CDR3 has 13 amino acids. The V end lost 1 base, the J end lost 6 bases, and 9 bases lay between the germline ends. Germline V gene lookup returns CDR1 SGHTA and CDR2 FQGNSA. Here the CDR3 DNA reads TGTGCCAGCAGCTTAGAATCCCCAAAGACCCAGTACTTC. It codes for CASSLESPKTQYF.

V usage is TRBV28 and J usage is TRBJ1-5; tentatively, D is TRBD1 (5 bases). The CDR3 is 15 residues long. The V end was cut by 6 bases, the J end by 1 base, with 13 bases between. The germline gives CDR1 MDHEN, CDR2 SYDVKM. The CDR3 sequence is CASSQGHLSNQPQHF. As DNA, the CDR3 is TGTGCCAGCAGCCAAGGACACTTAAGCAATCAGCCCCAGCATTTT.

The chain employs TRBV18 and TRBJ1-5; 9 nucleotides align to TRBD1. The J segment lost 7 bases and the V segment lost 5 bases, leaving 6 bases of the junction unmatched. Germline assignment: CDR1 KGHSH and CDR2 LQKENI. The length of the CDR3 is 14 residues. CDR3 sequence: CASSGDRVQQPQHF. The CDR3 DNA follows: TGTGCCAGCTCAGGGGACAGGGTACAACAGCCCCAGCATTTT.

The V and J genes are TRBV3-1 (or the pseudogene TRBV3-2) and TRBJ2-7; tentatively, D is TRBD1 (5 bases). The V end lost 0 bases, the J end lost 3 bases, and 9 bases lay between the germline ends. The germline V gene encodes CDR1 LGHDT and CDR2 YNNKEL (reference sequence). The CDR3 length is 14 residues. CDR3 loop: CASSQDGQLYEQYF. CDR3 DNA sequence: TGTGCCAGCAGCCAAGACGGACAACTCTACGAGCAGTACTTC.

CDR3 amino acids: CATSRDRGVVYEKLFF. In DNA, the CDR3 is TGTGCCACCAGCAGAGATCGGGGGGTTGTGTATGAAAAACTGTTTTTT. The chain links TRBV15 to TRBJ1-4; the D gene is possibly TRBD1 (5 bases). The CDR3 has 16 residues. V was shortened by 0 bases and J by 6 bases, with 14 bases between the two germline ends. Germline V gives CDR1 LNHNV, CDR2 YYDKDF (reference sequence).

This clone was recorded once. The chain links TRBV18 to TRBJ1-4; 11 nucleotides align to TRBD1. Germline trimming cut 2 bases from V and 8 bases from J; bases unmatched to any gene: 7. This CDR3 contains 16 residues. Germline lookup yields CDR1 KGHSH and CDR2 LQKENI. CDR3 bases: TGTGCCAGCTCACCAGGGACAGGGGGATTACAAGAAAAACTGTTTTTT. Translation gives CASSPGTGGLQEKLFF.

The chain carries TRBV7-3 and TRBJ2-1, with 7 bases identical to TRBD2. CDR1 is SGHTA and CDR2 is FQGTGA in the germline V gene. There are 12 residues in the CDR3. J lost 13 bases, V lost 5 bases, and 8 bases had no gene match. CDR3: CASSVGGSPQFF. The CDR3, as DNA: TGTGCCAGCAGCGTCGGGGGGAGTCCTCAGTTCTTC.

The J gene is TRBJ2-3, the V gene TRBV19; TRBD1 might be the D (6 bases). The CDR3 loop spans 13 amino acids. Germline V gene data show CDR1 as LNHDA and CDR2 as SQIVND (reference sequence). Trimming removed 5 bases from V and 5 bases from J, with 11 bases in between. CDR3 coding DNA: TGTGCCAGTAGTCCTACAGGGATAGATACGCAGTATTTT. This gives the protein CASSPTGIDTQYF.

This chain links TRBV9 with TRBJ1-3; D is possibly TRBD1 (5 bases). Trimming cost V 4 bases and J 0 bases, with 14 bases left between them. The CDR3 spans 16 residues. CDR1 and CDR2 from the germline V gene are SGDLS and YYNGEE. CDR3 sequence reads: CASSPRNRSSGNTIYF. As DNA, the CDR3 is TGTGCCAGCAGCCCACGTAACAGGAGCTCTGGAAACACCATATATTTT.

In its sample, this clone was seen once. The chain has TRBV6-5 and TRBJ1-2, with 7 bases fitting TRBD1. The CDR3 loop spans 15 amino acids. The germline CDR1 and CDR2 sequences are MNHEY and SVGAGI. J gave up 1 base and V 2 bases, and 4 bases lay outside the gene matches. CDR3 sequence (DNA): TGTGCCAGCAGTTACCGACAGGGCGTTAACTATGGCTACACCTTC. It is translated as CASSYRQGVNYGYTF.

This rearrangement joins TRBV23-1 to TRBJ1-5; D is ambiguous. TRBV23-1 is an ORF, with its function uncertain. V was shortened by 7 bases and J by 3 bases, with 7 bases between the two germline ends. The CDR3 loop spans 12 amino acids. Here the CDR3 DNA reads TGCGCCAGCAAACGGTACAATCAGCCCCAGCATTTT. This encodes CASKRYNQPQHF.

CDR3 protein: CASSVTPGQAGQETQYF. CDR3 sequence (DNA): TGTGCCAGCAGCGTAACCCCAGGACAGGCTGGACAAGAGACCCAGTACTTC. The chain combines TRBV9 with TRBJ2-5; 7 bases are a match to TRBD1. Germline-derived CDR1 and CDR2 are SGDLS and YYNGEE. This CDR3 comprises 17 residues. The V and J ends lost 1 base and 2 bases, in that order; junction bases with no gene match: 11.